The 21 T cell receptor beta chains in this list originate from one sample, sequenced in a study of Ad26.COV2.S vaccination and SARS-CoV-2 variants. Sample treatment: around 19 received Ad26.COV2.S at low or high dose, single or two shots; roughly five received placebo; per-sample allocation not given. On day 63 after the first injection, vaccine and placebo recipients gave samples. TCRdb keeps only in-frame clones here, not all; method: immunoSEQ multiplex PCR. This table holds 440,000 or so clones, nearly 90% found once. Source: peripheral blood, taken in a trial of Ad26.COV2.S vaccine versus placebo. These receptors were taken from a person between 18 and 60 years old who received the Ad26.COV2.S COVID-19 vaccine or a placebo.

The chain uses TRBV18 and TRBJ2-1, with D maybe TRBD1 (5 bases). The germline V and J ends were trimmed by 6 bases and 0 bases, with 12 bases remaining between them. CDR3 length: 15 amino acids. The germline gives CDR1 KGHSH, CDR2 LQKENI. CDR3 coding DNA: TGTGCCAGCTCCGACAGTTCGAGCTCCTACAATGAGCAGTTCTTC. Amino acids: CASSDSSSSYNEQFF.

The chain employs TRBV7-9 and TRBJ1-2, with D uncertain. This CDR3 has 12 amino acids. The V and J ends lost 5 bases and 4 bases respectively, with 8 bases between them. In germline, CDR1 is SEHNR, CDR2 FQNEAQ (reference sequence). The CDR3 reads CASSLTAYGYTF. In nucleotides, the CDR3 is TGTGCCAGCAGCCTAACAGCCTATGGCTACACCTTC.

This clone was recorded once. CDR3 in amino acids: CASSDHLWQGRGYTF. The DNA of the CDR3 is TGTGCCAGCAGTGATCACCTTTGGCAGGGGAGAGGCTACACCTTC. This chain links TRBV2 with TRBJ1-2, with a possible D match to TRBD1 (6 bases). Germline loops: CDR1 SNHLY, CDR2 FYNNEI. V dropped 3 bases and J dropped 8 bases, with 19 bases sitting between them. This CDR3 spans 15 amino acids.

The rearrangement uses TRBV30 and TRBJ2-7; the D call may be TRBD1 or TRBD2 (5 bases each). Germline CDR1 and CDR2: GTSNPN and SVGIG (reference sequence). V was pared by 3 bases and J by 9 bases, with 15 bases between. The CDR3 is 12 amino acids. The CDR3 DNA sequence: TGTGCCTGGAGAGGATGGGGGTTCGGGCAGTACTTC. Residues: CAWRGWGFGQYF.

The chain is built from TRBV27 and TRBJ2-7; D may match TRBD1 or TRBD2 (5 bases each). This CDR3 contains 14 residues. Germline CDR1 MNHEY, CDR2 SMNVEV (reference sequence). V lost 1 base and J 5 bases, leaving 12 bases between the germline ends. As DNA, the CDR3 is TGTGCCAGCAGTTTATGGGGGAGCCTCAACGAGCAGTACTTC. Protein product: CASSLWGSLNEQYF.

This clone was detected a few times. CDR3 sequence reads: CASSQVSTGESNQPQHF. CDR3 DNA sequence: TGCGCCAGCAGCCAAGTTTCCACAGGGGAAAGCAATCAGCCCCAGCATTTT. J is TRBJ1-5 and V is TRBV4-1; 7 bases align to TRBD1. This CDR3 spans 17 amino acids. With V trimmed by 1 base and J by 1 base, 7 bases remained unmatched. Germline CDR1 is MGHRA and CDR2 is YSYEKL.

The chain employs TRBV12-3 or TRBV12-4 and TRBJ2-7, with 7 bases fitting TRBD1. CDR3 size: 13 residues. Unmatched junction bases numbered 7, after V lost 8 bases and J lost 3 bases. In DNA form, the CDR3 reads TGTGCCAGCGGAAACGACAGGGTCTACGAGCAGTACTTC. This encodes CASGNDRVYEQYF.

CDR3 coding DNA: TGTGCCAGCTCGGTTGGACAGGGCCACTATGGCTACACCTTC. Translated: CASSVGQGHYGYTF. The rearrangement uses TRBV18 and TRBJ1-2; 8 bases are shared with TRBD1. The ends lost 6 bases at V and 3 bases at J; junction bases unmatched: 6. The CDR3 is 14 amino acids. CDR1 KGHSH and CDR2 LQKENI come from the germline V gene.

The chain links TRBV5-1 to TRBJ2-1, with D perhaps TRBD1 (6 bases). The V gene's germline CDR1 is SGHRS and CDR2 YFSETQ. CDR3 size: 13 residues. Deletions cut 4 bases from V and 4 bases from J, with 9 bases between. The CDR3 spells CASSHQGYNEQFF. The DNA of the CDR3 is TGCGCCAGCAGCCATCAGGGGTACAATGAGCAGTTCTTC.

This chain joins TRBV15 and TRBJ1-2; D uncertain. The germline CDR1 and CDR2 sequences are LNHNV and YYDKDF (reference sequence). The CDR3 has 14 amino acids. V lost 4 bases and J lost 8, with 17 bases in between. The chain's CDR3 is CATSNSGGSYGYTF. CDR3 DNA sequence: TGTGCCACCAGCAACTCTGGCGGATCCTACGGCTACACCTTC.

V usage is TRBV6-4 and J usage is TRBJ2-3, with D uncertain. The CDR3 is 13 amino acids. CDR1 and CDR2 from the germline V gene are MRHNA and SNTAGT. Trimming took off 6 bases at V and 5 bases at J, with 12 bases between the two ends. CDR3 residues: CASSDNMVDTQYF. CDR3 nucleotides: TGTGCCAGCAGCGATAACATGGTAGATACGCAGTATTTT.

Here the CDR3 DNA reads TGTGCCAGCAGCCTCAAACGTAGACTGAGCTCCTACGAGCAGTACTTC. Its translation is CASSLKRRLSSYEQYF. This sequence joins TRBV11-3 and TRBJ2-7; D is unresolved. V lost 5 bases, J lost 0 bases, and 17 bases lay in between. CDR3 length: 16 residues. Germline CDR1 is SGHNT and CDR2 is YENEEA. Using reference TRBV11-3 and TRBJ2-7 for the parts outside the CDR3, the full variable domain is EAGVVQSPRYKIIEKKQPVAFWCNPISGHNTLYWYLQNLGQGPELLIRYENEEAVDDSQLPKDRFSAERLKGVDSTLKIQPAELGDSAVYLCASSLKRRLSSYEQYFGPGTRLTVT.

The chain uses TRBV27 and TRBJ1-5, with D unresolved. Germline CDR1 MNHEY, CDR2 SMNVEV (reference sequence). This CDR3 has 14 residues. Trimming took off 9 bases at V and 2 bases at J, with 14 bases between the two ends. The CDR3 nucleotides read TGTGCCAGTTCCCAGGTTGTGGGCAATCAGCCCCAGCATTTT. It translates to CASSQVVGNQPQHF.

This chain connects TRBV30 to TRBJ1-5, with a tentative D call TRBD1 (5 bases). Trimming removed 0 bases at V and 0 bases at J, with 12 bases between. CDR1 is GTSNPN, CDR2 SVGIG, per germline (reference sequence). This CDR3 region has 16 residues. The CDR3 sequence is CAWSVRGRYSNQPQHF. CDR3 nucleotide sequence: TGTGCCTGGAGTGTACGGGGGAGATATAGCAATCAGCCCCAGCATTTT.

The chain is built from TRBV9 and TRBJ2-2; D possibly matches TRBD1 or TRBD2 (5 bases each). There are 15 residues in the CDR3. Germline V CDR1 and CDR2: SGDLS, YYNGEE. V was cut by 0 bases and J by 5 bases, with 11 bases left in between. In nucleotides, the CDR3 is TGTGCCAGCAGCGTAGGGGGGTGGGATACCGGGGAGCTGTTTTTT. It specifies CASSVGGWDTGELFF.

The chain joins TRBV27 to TRBJ1-6, with 7 bases fitting TRBD1. V trimming: 3 bases; J trimming: 0 bases; junction bases outside the gene matches: 8. This CDR3 spans 18 amino acids. The germline CDR1 and CDR2 sequences are MNHEY and SMNVEV (reference sequence). The CDR3 loop is CASSFRTGVSSYNSPLHF. CDR3 sequence (DNA): TGTGCCAGCAGTTTCCGAACAGGGGTTAGCTCCTATAATTCACCCCTCCACTTT.

On this clone: Other DNA variants within this sample encode the same CDR3. The chain has TRBV11-2 and TRBJ2-5; D is ambiguous. Germline V CDR1 and CDR2: SGHAT, FQNNGV. Trimming left V 5 bases short and J 2 bases short, with 3 bases between. The CDR3 spans 11 residues. The CDR3 coding sequence is TGTGCCAGCAGCCTTCAAGAGACCCAGTACTTC. The encoded protein is CASSLQETQYF.

DNA for the CDR3: TGTGCCAGCAGGACGACAGGGTTCACTGAAGCTTTCTTT. Its translation: CASRTTGFTEAFF. The chain joins TRBV6-5 to TRBJ1-1; 7 nucleotides line up with TRBD1. With 6 bases clipped from V and 4 bases from J, the junction kept 5 bases outside the gene matches. In germline, CDR1 is MNHEY, CDR2 SVGAGI. The CDR3 has 13 amino acids.

In this sample, this clone turned up once. The chain has TRBV3-1 (or the pseudogene TRBV3-2) and TRBJ2-2; 7 bases are a match to TRBD1. Trimming removed 4 bases from V and 3 bases from J; junction bases left unmatched: 11. Looked up from germline, CDR1 is LGHDT and CDR2 is YNNKEL (reference sequence). This CDR3 has 17 residues. CDR3 in DNA: TGTGCCAGCAGCCGACAGGGTTGGGGGCCCGACACCGGGGAGCTGTTTTTT. It translates to CASSRQGWGPDTGELFF.

The chain couples TRBV7-9 to TRBJ2-2, with 9 bases that match TRBD2. J was trimmed by 4 bases and V by 1 base; bases with no gene match: 10. The germline V gene encodes CDR1 SEHNR and CDR2 FQNEAQ (reference sequence). CDR3 length: 18 amino acids. The CDR3 coding sequence is TGTGCCAGCAGCTTAGATCGCCCCTCGCGGGGGGGCACCGGGGAGCTGTTTTTT. Residues: CASSLDRPSRGGTGELFF.

Here the CDR3 reads CANTKRGGRLAEAFF. The DNA for the CDR3 is TGTGCCAACACTAAACGGGGGGGGCGATTGGCTGAAGCTTTCTTT. The rearrangement joins TRBV19 to TRBJ1-1, with D perhaps matching TRBD1 (6 bases). V was cut by 10 bases and J by 6 bases, with 24 bases left in between. CDR3 length: 15 amino acids. Germline-derived CDR1 and CDR2 are LNHDA and SQIVND (reference sequence).